The sequence of this T cell receptor (beta chain) was determined in a study of T cells after yellow fever vaccination. The CDR3 is made up of 12 amino acids. V was clipped by 3 bases and J by 6 bases, with 9 bases between them. Germline lookup yields CDR1 SGDLS and CDR2 YYNGEE. Template switching with 5'RACE generated the TCR cDNA and added a universal primer site and UMIs. TCRdb itself ran the 5' RACE reads through MiXCR, one entry per CDR3 protein. The sample consists of a few hundred thousand distinct CDR3 sequences, about 10% of them appearing once. Whole-study results and caveats: The study re-detected most primary-vaccination clones after the booster (around 96% CD4, roughly 85% CD8). FACS-sorted repertoires could harbor abundant contaminating bulk-population clonotypes.

This clonotype was seen more than once but under ten times. Its antigen is still unknown. This receptor was identified in a man younger than 30 who received the YFV17D yellow fever vaccine. This chain uses TRBV9 with TRBJ1-2; no firm D call. The sample here was CD4+ T cells sorted from PBMCs, taken 5 days after the yellow fever booster vaccination. CDR3 residues: CASSALRDGYTF. CDR3 in DNA: TGTGCCAGCAGCGCTCTCAGAGATGGCTACACCTTC.